These 2 T cell receptor beta chains were sequenced from one sample in a study of breast tumors, draining lymph nodes, adjacent tissues. In TCRdb, the multiplex PCR reads were re-called with MiXCR into one record per CDR3 protein. The sample contains 200,000 to 250,000 distinct CDR3 sequences, about 30% of which appear only once. Breast cancer patients provided tissue from their axillary draining lymph nodes. Source material: axillary lymph node tissue. These receptors were taken from a female donor with breast cancer. Some clones in this sample may be carry-over from other donors' samples.

This clonotype was counted ten times or more. This chain's CDR3 is CASSPRTGIEQYF. The CDR3 region has the DNA TGTGCCAGCAGCCCTCGGACAGGGATCGAGCAGTACTTC. The chain combines TRBV7-2 with TRBJ2-7; 8 positions agree with TRBD1. CDR1 SGHTA and CDR2 FQGNSA come from the germline V gene. The CDR3 has 13 amino acids. V was clipped by 5 bases and J by 6 bases; unmatched bases: 6.

This clonotype was counted many times. This chain joins TRBV7-9 and TRBJ2-1, with D possibly TRBD2 on 7 matching bases. The CDR3 spans 16 residues. V was pared by 2 bases and J by 6 bases, with 17 bases between. Per germline, CDR1 SEHNR and CDR2 FQNEAQ (reference sequence). The chain's CDR3 is CASSLLLTGGSNEQFF. DNA of the CDR3: TGTGCCAGCAGCTTATTACTAACGGGGGGCTCCAATGAGCAGTTCTTC.